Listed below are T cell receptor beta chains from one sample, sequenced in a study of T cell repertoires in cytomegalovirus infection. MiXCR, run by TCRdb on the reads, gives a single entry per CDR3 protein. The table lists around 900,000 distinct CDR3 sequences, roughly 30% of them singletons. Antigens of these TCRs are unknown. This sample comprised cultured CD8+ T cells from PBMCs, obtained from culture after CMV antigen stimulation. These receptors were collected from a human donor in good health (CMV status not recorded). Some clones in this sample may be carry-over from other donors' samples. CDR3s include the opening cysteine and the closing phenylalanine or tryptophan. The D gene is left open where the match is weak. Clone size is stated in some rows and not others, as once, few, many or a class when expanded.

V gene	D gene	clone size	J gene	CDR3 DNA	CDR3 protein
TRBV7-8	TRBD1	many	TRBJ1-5	TGTGCCAGCAGCTCTAATCCGGGACAGGGGACCGGGCCCCAGCATTTT	CASSSNPGQGTGPQHF
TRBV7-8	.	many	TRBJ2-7	TGTGCCAGCAGCTTAAAGGGTGGCAGGGGTAAGGGGGAGCAGTACTTC	CASSLKGGRGKGEQYF
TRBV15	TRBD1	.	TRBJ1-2	TGTGCCACCAGCAGTGATGACAGGGGGACGGCTAACTATGGCTACACCTTC	CATSSDDRGTANYGYTF
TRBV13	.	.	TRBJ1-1	TGTGCCAGCAGCTTAGTTGGGGACCGAGAATCGAACACTGAAGCTTTCTTT	CASSLVGDRESNTEAFF
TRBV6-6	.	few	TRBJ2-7	TGTGCCAGCACCCCATTAGGAGGGGACTACGAGCAGTACTTC	CASTPLGGDYEQYF
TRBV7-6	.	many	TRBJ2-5	TGTGCCAGCAGCTTACACAGAGGCCGCCAAGAGACCCAGTACTTC	CASSLHRGRQETQYF
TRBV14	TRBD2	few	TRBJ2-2	TGTGCCAGCAGCCAAGGGCCGGGAGGGAAGGACACCGGGGAGCTGTTTTTT	CASSQGPGGKDTGELFF
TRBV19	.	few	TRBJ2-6	TGTGCCAGTAGTATCACCCCTTCTGGGGCCAACGTCCTGACTTTC	CASSITPSGANVLTF
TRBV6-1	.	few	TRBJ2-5	TGTGCCAGCAGTCCGGGCCCGGGGGCGACCCAGTACTTC	CASSPGPGATQYF
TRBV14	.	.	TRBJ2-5	TGTGCCAGCAGCCTTCCAATGGGAGAGACCCAGTACTTC	CASSLPMGETQYF
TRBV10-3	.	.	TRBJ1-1	TGTGCCATCAGTGAGTGGGTAGCTACAAACACTGAAGCTTTCTTT	CAISEWVATNTEAFF
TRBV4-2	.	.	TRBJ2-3	TGTGCCAGCACCGAGGGAGATACGCAGTATTTT	CASTEGDTQYF
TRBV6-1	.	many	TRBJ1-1	TGTGCCAGCAGTGACCGGACGGATGAAGCTTTCTTT	CASSDRTDEAFF